A single sample is the source of the 16 T cell receptor beta chains below, sequenced in a study of CD8+ T cells in alopecia areata (dated by TCRdb to 2016 to 2018). The library was built by means of the immunoSEQ multiplex PCR assay. RNA was extracted from all samples and reverse transcribed into cDNA as template for TCR sequencing. Entries here come from immuneACCESS through TCRdb and include only in-frame sequences with V and J called. Some clones fail to appear in such tables; in the studies checked, an unresolved V gene covers under half of the shortfall, and the cause of the remainder is unknown. For this sample there are 150,000 or so clones; 58% appear just once. Of the sample, roughly 17% is held by the ten largest clones. The sample's treatment or condition, from its label and the paper: oral pan-JAK inhibitor, 5-10 mg twice daily. Specimen: CD4+ T cells sorted from blood, collected between weeks 55 and 70, from a patient treated with tofacitinib. The receptors come from a human donor with alopecia areata.

V gene TRBV2 combines with J gene TRBJ1-5; D not resolved. Trimming pared 9 bases from V and 1 base from J, leaving 16 bases between. There are 15 residues in the CDR3. Germline CDR1 SNHLY, CDR2 FYNNEI. The CDR3 sequence: CASKKEGPSNQPQHF. The CDR3 DNA sequence: TGTGCCAGTAAAAAGGAGGGCCCAAGCAATCAGCCCCAGCATTTT.

This clone was counted a few times. This rearrangement joins TRBV29-1 to TRBJ1-2, with 8 bases identical to TRBD1. The length of the CDR3 is 15 residues. J lost 3 bases, V lost 3 bases, and 9 bases had no gene match. Per germline, CDR1 SQVTM and CDR2 ANQGSEA. This CDR3 reads CSVESRTGNDYGYTF. As DNA, the CDR3 is TGCAGCGTTGAGTCCCGGACAGGGAACGACTATGGCTACACCTTC.

CDR3: CASSQVGGTGDEKLFF. CDR3 in DNA: TGTGCCAGCAGCCAAGTCGGAGGGACCGGTGATGAAAAACTGTTTTTT. This chain uses TRBV5-5 with TRBJ1-4, with D maybe TRBD1 (5 bases). The germline gives CDR1 SGHKS, CDR2 YYEKEE (reference sequence). The CDR3 sequence is 16 residues long. V dropped 4 bases and J dropped 6 bases, with 19 bases sitting between them.

The chain employs TRBV5-1 and TRBJ2-7, with D possibly TRBD1 on 6 matching bases. Looked up from germline, CDR1 is SGHRS and CDR2 is YFSETQ. Trimming shortened V by 0 bases and J by 0 bases, and 10 bases separated the two germline ends. CDR3 length: 15 residues. DNA of the CDR3: TGCGCCAGCAGCTTGGGGGGGCCCCCCTCCTACGAGCAGTACTTC. Protein: CASSLGGPPSYEQYF.

This chain joins TRBV15 and TRBJ2-3; D perhaps matches TRBD2 (6 bases). CDR1 is LNHNV, CDR2 YYDKDF, per germline (reference sequence). V gave up 0 bases and J gave up 2 bases, with 12 bases separating them. The CDR3 totals 16 residues. CDR3 in amino acids: CATSRDRGEVTDTQYF. CDR3 DNA sequence: TGTGCCACCAGCAGAGATCGCGGGGAGGTCACAGATACGCAGTATTTT.

The rearrangement joins TRBV30 to TRBJ2-7; 8 positions match TRBD1. The length of the CDR3 is 14 residues. Germline loops: CDR1 GTSNPN, CDR2 SVGIG (reference sequence). V trimming: 4 bases; J trimming: 3 bases; junction bases outside the gene matches: 8. The CDR3 nucleotides read TGTGCCTGGAACGATGGGGACAGGAGCTACGAGCAGTACTTC. Translated: CAWNDGDRSYEQYF.

The CDR3 loop reads CASSVKRGETQYF. In DNA form, the CDR3 reads TGTGCCAGCAGCGTTAAGAGGGGGGAGACCCAGTACTTC. V is TRBV2 and J is TRBJ2-5, with D perhaps matching TRBD1 (6 bases). Germline V lookup: CDR1 SNHLY, CDR2 FYNNEI. V was trimmed by 6 bases and J by 5 bases, leaving 13 bases between them. The CDR3 sequence is 13 residues long. Full variable domain (missing parts from reference TRBV2 and TRBJ2-5): EPEVTQTPSHQVTQMGQEVILRCVPISNHLYFYWYRQILGQKVEFLVSFYNNEISEKSEIFDDQFSVERPDGSNFTLKIRSTKLEDSAMYFCASSVKRGETQYFGPGTRLLVL.

This sequence joins TRBV15 and TRBJ1-6; D is possibly TRBD1 (6 bases). The length of the CDR3 is 15 residues. CDR1 is LNHNV and CDR2 is YYDKDF in the germline V gene (reference sequence). V gave up 0 bases and J gave up 6 bases, with 9 bases separating them. CDR3 in DNA: TGTGCCACCAGCAGAGAGGGGGCCGGTAATTCACCCCTCCACTTT. Translation: CATSREGAGNSPLHF. The full variable domain, its missing parts supplied by reference TRBV15 and TRBJ1-6, is DAMVIQNPRYQVTQFGKPVTLSCSQTLNHNVMYWYQQKSSQAPKLLFHYYDKDFNNEADTPDNFQSRRPNTSFCFLDIRSPGLGDTAMYLCATSREGAGNSPLHFGNGTRLTVT.

The rearrangement joins TRBV7-2 to TRBJ2-7; 9 positions agree with TRBD2. The junction had 1 base not matched to a gene; V was cut back by 2 bases and J by 2 bases. The germline gives CDR1 SGHTA, CDR2 FQGNSA. The CDR3 spans 14 residues. CDR3 nucleotide sequence: TGTGCCAGCAGCTTACCTAGCGGGACCTACGAGCAGTACTTC. Translating gives CASSLPSGTYEQYF.

The chain uses TRBV7-2 and TRBJ2-7; TRBD2 is a possible D gene (7 bases). Germline V gene data show CDR1 as SGHTA and CDR2 as FQGNSA. V was shortened by 1 base and J by 6 bases, with 13 bases between the two germline ends. This CDR3 spans 14 amino acids. For the CDR3, the DNA is TGTGCCAGCAGCTTAGTTCGGGGGGCAGGCGAGCAGTACTTC. Protein sequence: CASSLVRGAGEQYF. The entire variable domain, with the rest obtained from reference TRBV7-2 and TRBJ2-7, is as follows: GAGVSQSPSNKVTEKGKDVELRCDPISGHTALYWYRQSLGQGLEFLIYFQGNSAPDKSGLPSDRFSAERTGGSVSTLTIQRTQQEDSAVYLCASSLVRGAGEQYFGPGTRLTVT.

J is TRBJ2-3 and V is TRBV6-1; 12 bases map to TRBD2. V lost 4 bases and J lost 4; bases outside the gene matches: 6. CDR1 and CDR2 from the germline V gene are MNHNS and SASEGT. This CDR3 is built from 16 residues. This CDR3 reads CASSGGLAGRSDTQYF. The CDR3 DNA reads as TGTGCCAGCAGTGGCGGACTAGCGGGGCGTTCAGATACGCAGTATTTT.

This clone was seen a few times. This sequence joins TRBV15 and TRBJ2-5; D is uncertain. The CDR3 extends over 15 amino acids. CDR1 is LNHNV and CDR2 is YYDKDF in the germline V gene (reference sequence). Trimming shortened V by 6 bases and J by 5 bases, and 19 bases separated the two germline ends. CDR3 loop: CATSLNLGSSETQYF. CDR3 nucleotides: TGTGCCACCAGTCTTAATCTCGGTTCGTCGGAGACCCAGTACTTC.

CDR3 amino acids: CAWSSGFGADTQYF. The CDR3 nucleotides are TGTGCCTGGTCCTCCGGATTTGGTGCAGATACGCAGTATTTT. V is TRBV30 and J is TRBJ2-3; D remains ambiguous. The CDR3 has 14 residues. The germline V gene has CDR1 GTSNPN and CDR2 SVGIG (reference sequence). The ends were cut back, 5 bases at V and 4 bases at J, with 16 bases in the middle.

The genes are TRBV5-6 and TRBJ1-1; D gene uncertain. This CDR3 contains 14 residues. The germline CDR1 and CDR2 sequences are SGHDT and YYEEEE. The V gene lost 3 bases and the J gene lost 1 base, with 10 bases spanning the gap. The CDR3 coding sequence is TGTGCCAGCAGCTATCGGGCACCGAACACTGAAGCTTTCTTT. It encodes CASSYRAPNTEAFF. Variable domain in full (rest from reference TRBV5-6 and TRBJ1-1): DAGVTQSPTHLIKTRGQQVTLRCSPKSGHDTVSWYQQALGQGPQFIFQYYEEEERQRGNFPDRFSGHQFPNYSSELNVNALLLGDSALYLCASSYRAPNTEAFFGQGTRLTVV.

The gene calls are TRBV30 and TRBJ1-5; 8 bases are a match to TRBD1. This CDR3 spans 15 amino acids. J gave up 1 base and V 2 bases, and 4 bases lay outside the gene matches. Germline V gene sequence: CDR1 GTSNPN, CDR2 SVGIG (reference sequence). The CDR3: CAWSPGQGSNQPQHF. CDR3 in DNA: TGTGCCTGGAGTCCTGGACAGGGAAGCAATCAGCCCCAGCATTTT.

The chain carries TRBV2 and TRBJ1-6, with a tentative D call TRBD1 (5 bases). Germline loops: CDR1 SNHLY, CDR2 FYNNEI. Deletions cut 6 bases from V and 7 bases from J, with 10 bases between. There are 13 residues in the CDR3. In nucleotides, the CDR3 is TGTGCCAGCAGGGGCGCAGGGAATTCACCCCTCCACTTT. This gives the protein CASRGAGNSPLHF. The complete variable domain, with remaining parts taken from reference TRBV2 and TRBJ1-6, reads EPEVTQTPSHQVTQMGQEVILRCVPISNHLYFYWYRQILGQKVEFLVSFYNNEISEKSEIFDDQFSVERPDGSNFTLKIRSTKLEDSAMYFCASRGAGNSPLHFGNGTRLTVT.